The 6 T cell receptor beta chains below were found in one sample sequenced in a study of blood T cells in healthy people across ages. Together with a sample-barcoded 5' primer, a J-beta primer mix was included in a second PCR lasting roughly 6 to 12 cycles. TCRdb itself ran the 5' RACE reads through MiXCR, one entry per CDR3 protein. Of some 760,000 distinct CDR3 sequences listed, 20% to 25% are singletons. The data were also submitted as part of a second study, on T cells of mothers and their children.

Source material: blood. The origin of the receptors is a boy younger than 18 in good health.

This clonotype has a handful of counts. This chain connects TRBV5-1 to TRBJ2-2, with D possibly matching TRBD1 (6 bases). The V end was cut by 2 bases, the J end by 4 bases, with 9 bases between. The V gene's germline CDR1 is SGHRS and CDR2 YFSETQ. The CDR3 runs 14 residues. CDR3 loop: CASSFWDITGELFF. The CDR3 coding sequence is TGCGCCAGCAGCTTTTGGGACATCACCGGGGAGCTGTTTTTT.

This clonotype came up a few times. The genes are TRBV6-2 or TRBV6-3 and TRBJ2-5, with D possibly matching TRBD1 (6 bases). V lost 2 bases and J 2 bases, leaving 15 bases between the germline ends. The CDR3 contains 16 residues. CDR1 is MNHEY, CDR2 SVGEGT, per germline. CDR3 region: CASSYPYLTGQETQYF. CDR3 coding DNA: TGTGCCAGCAGTTACCCTTACCTGACAGGACAAGAGACCCAGTACTTC.

The sample holds a few counts of this clonotype. The rearrangement joins TRBV7-3 to TRBJ2-7; D is possibly TRBD1 (6 bases). CDR1 is SGHTA and CDR2 is FQGTGA in the germline V gene. V gave up 1 base and J gave up 1 base, with 20 bases separating them. This CDR3 contains 18 residues. CDR3 DNA sequence: TGTGCCAGCAGCTTAATAGGTACGATCCTCGGACAGTCCTACGAGCAGTACTTC. Translation gives CASSLIGTILGQSYEQYF.

Ten or more counts support this clonotype. This chain links TRBV7-3 with TRBJ1-1; D unresolved. CDR1 is SGHTA and CDR2 is FQGTGA in the germline V gene. This CDR3 is 13 amino acids long. The ends were cut back, 5 bases at V and 1 base at J, with 8 bases in the middle. CDR3 coding DNA: TGTGCCAGCAGCCCGGGGAGGAACACTGAAGCTTTCTTT. Its protein is CASSPGRNTEAFF.

The chain uses TRBV29-1 and TRBJ1-1; D might be TRBD1 (5 bases). Between the trimmed V and J ends, which lost 5 bases and 3 bases, there was a span of 13 bases. Germline V lookup: CDR1 SQVTM, CDR2 ANQGSEA. The CDR3 is 13 residues long. The CDR3 nucleotides read TGCAGCGTTAGGTCGGGGACCTACACTGAAGCTTTCTTT. This codes for CSVRSGTYTEAFF.

This clonotype turned up a few times. The chain recombines TRBV29-1 with TRBJ2-3; weak D call: TRBD2 (5 bases). V lost 6 bases to trimming and J lost 6 bases, with 19 bases between them. There are 14 residues in the CDR3. Germline V lookup: CDR1 SQVTM, CDR2 ANQGSEA. CDR3 nucleotide sequence: TGCAGCGTCGAGACCGGGAACTATATTGATACGCAGTATTTT. This sequence encodes CSVETGNYIDTQYF.